The 3 T cell receptor beta chains reported below all come from one sample, sequenced in a study of neurological immune-mediated disorders. MiXCR, run by TCRdb on the 5' RACE reads, gives a single entry per CDR3 protein. Among about 60,000 distinct CDR3 sequences listed, 3% to 4% were seen once. Sequencing used PBMCs. The source of these receptors is a woman in her fifties or sixties with multiple sclerosis.

This clonotype was observed many times. The chain is built from TRBV5-6 and TRBJ1-4; D is ambiguous. Trimming left V 2 bases short and J 0 bases short, with 5 bases between. The germline gives CDR1 SGHDT, CDR2 YYEEEE. The CDR3 is made up of 14 amino acids. The DNA for the CDR3 is TGTGCCAGCAGCTTTCAACCAACTAATGAAAAACTGTTTTTT. It is translated as CASSFQPTNEKLFF.

This clonotype was counted at least ten times. This chain joins TRBV9 and TRBJ2-3; TRBD2 is a possible D gene (6 bases). Germline lookup yields CDR1 SGDLS and CDR2 YYNGEE. The CDR3 covers 15 residues. Deletions cut 4 bases from V and 0 bases from J, with 12 bases between. CDR3 DNA: TGTGCCAGCAGCCTGGGGGGAAGTAGCACAGATACGCAGTATTTT. It specifies CASSLGGSSTDTQYF.

This clonotype appeared a few times. This chain joins TRBV6-1 and TRBJ2-3; D gene ambiguous. From germline, CDR1 is MNHNS and CDR2 SASEGT. CDR3 length: 14 amino acids. V was pared by 1 base and J by 1 base, with 6 bases between. The CDR3 coding sequence is TGTGCCAGCAGTGAAGGGTGGCGCACAGATACGCAGTATTTT. Amino acid sequence: CASSEGWRTDTQYF.